Each of the 8 T cell receptor beta chains below was sequenced from the same sample in a study of blood T cells in healthy people across ages. Primed by a sample-barcoded 5' primer and a J-beta primer mix, a second PCR proceeded for 7 to 11 cycles. TCRdb processed the 5' RACE reads anew with MiXCR; each CDR3 protein has one entry. The sample has fewer than 2,000,000 distinct CDR3 sequences, about 39% seen once. Sequenced sample: blood. The receptors were gathered from a human donor in good health.

This clonotype has just a few counts. The chain joins TRBV29-1 to TRBJ2-4; D is unresolved. CDR1 SQVTM and CDR2 ANQGSEA come from the germline V gene. The CDR3 totals 14 residues. Trimming took off 4 bases at V and 0 bases at J, with 10 bases between the two ends. The DNA for the CDR3 is TGCAGCGTTGCTGACACCCTAGCCAAAAACATTCAGTACTTC. The encoded protein is CSVADTLAKNIQYF.

V and J are TRBV28 and TRBJ1-1, with 8 bases lining up with TRBD1. The CDR3 consists of 13 residues. The germline CDR1 and CDR2 sequences are MDHEN and SYDVKM. V was pared by 2 bases and J by 6 bases, with 2 bases of the junction left unmatched. CDR3 loop: CASSLRGQAEAFF. Written as DNA, the CDR3 is TGTGCCAGCAGTTTAAGGGGACAGGCTGAAGCTTTCTTT. Together with reference TRBV28 and TRBJ1-1, the CDR3 gives the full variable domain: DVKVTQSSRYLVKRTGEKVFLECVQDMDHENMFWYRQDPGLGLRLIYFSYDVKMKEKGDIPEGYSVSREKKERFSLILESASTNQTSMYLCASSLRGQAEAFFGQGTRLTVV.

Concerning this clonotype: Just one base apart from a much larger clone, this may be a read error. This rearrangement joins TRBV25-1 to TRBJ2-7; unclear D gene. This CDR3 region has 15 residues. CDR1 MGHDK and CDR2 SYGVNS come from the germline V gene. V shed 6 bases and J shed 5 bases, with 20 bases lying between them. Here the CDR3 reads CASSRTVGEVHEQYF. CDR3 bases: TGTGCCAGCAGCCGCACAGTGGGCGAAGTCCACGAGCAGTACTTC.

This chain joins TRBV2 and TRBJ1-2; 9 bases are a match to TRBD1. The germline CDR1 and CDR2 sequences are SNHLY and FYNNEI. With V trimmed by 11 bases and J by 8 bases, 9 bases remained unmatched. This CDR3 contains 12 residues. The CDR3 sequence: CAGGQGTYGYTF. In DNA, the CDR3 is TGTGCCGGAGGACAGGGGACCTACGGCTACACCTTC.

This clonotype has just a few counts. The V gene is TRBV12-3 or TRBV12-4, the J gene TRBJ1-2; TRBD1 agrees at 11 bases. The J segment lost 8 bases and the V segment lost 6 bases, leaving 8 bases of the junction unmatched. This CDR3 is built from 14 residues. The CDR3 DNA reads TGTGCCAGCAGCATGGACAGGGGGCGCGAGGGCTACACCTTC. It codes for CASSMDRGREGYTF.

In DNA, the CDR3 is TGTGCCAGCAGCTTTGGACTAGCGGGGGGGACTCGCACAGATACGCAGTATTTT. It specifies CASSFGLAGGTRTDTQYF. This sequence joins TRBV7-9 and TRBJ2-3, with TRBD2 identical over 15 bases. CDR1 is SEHNR and CDR2 is FQNEAQ in the germline V gene (reference sequence). The length of the CDR3 is 18 residues. J gave up 1 base and V 3 bases, and 5 bases lay outside the gene matches.

This clonotype has just a few counts. The chain employs TRBV5-1 and TRBJ2-5, with a possible D match to TRBD2 (5 bases). Germline values: CDR1 SGHRS, CDR2 YFSETQ. The CDR3 length is 14 residues. Between the trimmed V and J ends, which lost 5 bases and 3 bases, there was a span of 14 bases. CDR3 nucleotides: TGCGCCAGCAGTCGAAGGGCGGGTAAAGAGACCCAGTACTTC. This encodes CASSRRAGKETQYF. The full variable domain, in which reference TRBV5-1 and TRBJ2-5 provide the parts outside the CDR3, is KAGVTQTPRYLIKTRGQQVTLSCSPISGHRSVSWYQQTPGQGLQFLFEYFSETQRNKGNFPGRFSGRQFSNSRSEMNVSTLELGDSALYLCASSRRAGKETQYFGPGTRLLVL.

There are many counts of this clonotype. The chain recombines TRBV20-1 with TRBJ1-2, with TRBD1 matching 7 bases. The CDR3 covers 14 residues. V lost 3 bases and J lost 7; bases outside the gene matches: 11. Germline V gene sequence: CDR1 DFQATT, CDR2 SNEGSKA (reference sequence). CDR3 sequence: CSARGERGPGGYTF. As DNA, the CDR3 is TGCAGTGCTAGGGGGGAAAGGGGGCCGGGTGGCTACACCTTC.